The 28 T cell receptor beta chains given below trace back to one sample, sequenced in a study of identical twins. TCRdb analysed the 5' RACE reads with MiXCR anew, one entry per CDR3 protein. The repertoire consists of fewer than 800,000 distinct CDR3 sequences, with about 7.6% occurring once and the leading ten covering approximately 1.5%. The data also belong to a second study, concerning yellow fever vaccine responses in identical twins.

The specimen was PBMCs. The source of these receptors is a woman aged 18-35 years in good health.

This clonotype came up many times. V is TRBV12-3 or TRBV12-4 and J is TRBJ2-1; D may be TRBD2 (5 bases). Trimming left V 4 bases short and J 7 bases short, with 14 bases between. The CDR3 spans 14 residues. The CDR3 region has the DNA TGTGCCAGCAGTTCTCTAGCTGGGGTTAATGAGCAGTTCTTC. Translating it yields CASSSLAGVNEQFF.

The genes are TRBV2 and TRBJ2-5; the match to TRBD2 covers 11 bases. The CDR3 covers 16 residues. The V and J ends lost 4 bases and 5 bases, in that order; junction bases with no gene match: 9. CDR1 SNHLY and CDR2 FYNNEI come from the germline V gene. In DNA, the CDR3 is TGTGCCAGCAGTGCGGGGACTAGCGGAGGAGGGGAGACCCAGTACTTC. Its protein is CASSAGTSGGGETQYF.

This clonotype was observed a few times. This rearrangement joins TRBV3-1 to TRBJ2-7; TRBD1 might be the D (6 bases). The V end was cut by 0 bases, the J end by 2 bases, with 20 bases between. This CDR3 has 18 residues. The germline CDR1 and CDR2 sequences are LGHDT and YNNKEL (reference sequence). The CDR3 DNA sequence: TGTGCCAGCAGCCAAGAGGCGGTCAGTGGATCAGGGGCCTACGAGCAGTACTTC. Its protein product is CASSQEAVSGSGAYEQYF.

In its sample, this clonotype was seen many times. The CDR3 protein is CASSHNQEFLGELFF. Written as DNA, the CDR3 is TGCGCCAGCAGCCACAACCAGGAGTTCCTCGGGGAGCTGTTTTTT. The chain combines TRBV4-1 with TRBJ2-2; D uncertain. The CDR3 consists of 15 residues. Germline V gives CDR1 MGHRA, CDR2 YSYEKL. The V and J ends lost 3 bases and 7 bases respectively, with 15 bases between them.

This clonotype was seen a few times. The rearrangement uses TRBV7-2 and TRBJ2-7, with D possibly TRBD2 on 5 matching bases. Trimming cost V 5 bases and J 2 bases, with 13 bases left between them. Germline V gives CDR1 SGHTA, CDR2 FQGNSA. This CDR3 is built from 14 residues. The CDR3 region is CASSRKDGTYEQYF. The CDR3 coding sequence is TGTGCCAGCAGCCGAAAGGACGGGACCTACGAGCAGTACTTC.

The V call is TRBV9, the J call TRBJ2-3; tentative D call: TRBD1 (5 bases). The CDR3 totals 15 residues. The germline V gene has CDR1 SGDLS and CDR2 YYNGEE. V was shortened by 0 bases and J by 0 bases, with 8 bases between the two germline ends. Here the CDR3 reads CASSVVGASTDTQYF. The CDR3, as DNA: TGTGCCAGCAGCGTAGTAGGGGCTAGCACAGATACGCAGTATTTT.

This clonotype was seen a handful of times. V and J are TRBV3-1 and TRBJ2-1; possible D gene TRBD2, 5 bases. Trimming left V 2 bases short and J 10 bases short, with 15 bases between. CDR3 length: 14 amino acids. The germline V gene has CDR1 LGHDT and CDR2 YNNKEL (reference sequence). The CDR3 DNA reads as TGTGCCAGCAGCCAACAGCGGCGCTTACTAGAGCAGTTCTTC. It codes for CASSQQRRLLEQFF.

This clonotype was detected only a few times. The genes are TRBV2 and TRBJ2-1, with D uncertain. V lost 2 bases, J lost 2 bases, and 22 bases lay in between. The CDR3 is made up of 19 amino acids. Germline V CDR1 and CDR2: SNHLY, FYNNEI. CDR3 coding DNA: TGTGCCAGCAGTGAAAAGATGACCACTCAACAGCTGGCCTACAATGAGCAGTTCTTC. Amino acid sequence: CASSEKMTTQQLAYNEQFF.

This clonotype was seen ten or more times. The chain employs TRBV5-6 and TRBJ1-4; D is unresolved. The germline CDR1 and CDR2 sequences are SGHDT and YYEEEE. The CDR3 is made up of 15 amino acids. V lost 4 bases, J lost 0 bases, and 10 bases lay in between. The chain's CDR3 is CASSPQRSTNEKLFF. Here the CDR3 DNA reads TGTGCCAGCAGCCCCCAACGGTCAACTAATGAAAAACTGTTTTTT.

In its sample, this clonotype was seen a few times. The chain recombines TRBV3-1 with TRBJ2-3; D unresolved. This CDR3 spans 15 amino acids. Germline V lookup: CDR1 LGHDT, CDR2 YNNKEL (reference sequence). V was pared by 4 bases and J by 5 bases, with 16 bases between. The CDR3 DNA reads TGTGCCAGCAGCCCCCAAGGCAAGGGTCTAGATACGCAGTATTTT. Translated, it gives CASSPQGKGLDTQYF.

The sample holds many counts of this clonotype. The rearrangement joins TRBV7-2 to TRBJ2-3; 8 nucleotides match TRBD2. This CDR3 has 15 amino acids. CDR1 is SGHTA, CDR2 FQGNSA, per germline. V shed 5 bases and J 6 bases; nucleotides not matched to a gene: 10. In DNA, the CDR3 is TGTGCCAGCAGCCCGACCGGGACTAGTTATGATACGCAGTATTTT. This sequence encodes CASSPTGTSYDTQYF.

This clonotype was recorded at least ten times. V usage is TRBV7-9 and J usage is TRBJ2-1; D not certain. The V gene's germline CDR1 is SEHNR and CDR2 FQNEAQ (reference sequence). The CDR3 length is 16 residues. V was pared by 5 bases and J by 2 bases, with 16 bases between. In DNA form, the CDR3 reads TGTGCCAGCAGCCCCCTTTCGAGCCGAACCTACAATGAGCAGTTCTTC. It specifies CASSPLSSRTYNEQFF.

The sample holds a few counts of this clonotype. The rearrangement joins TRBV28 to TRBJ1-2, with D possibly TRBD1 on 6 matching bases. CDR1 and CDR2 (germline): MDHEN, SYDVKM. The V end lost 6 bases, the J end lost 3 bases, and 14 bases lay between the germline ends. The CDR3 has 14 amino acids. The DNA of the CDR3 is TGTGCCAGCAGGGCTAGGACAGTGTACTATGGCTACACCTTC. Its protein is CASRARTVYYGYTF.

The chain recombines TRBV7-2 with TRBJ2-1; TRBD2 matches 14 bases. V gave up 5 bases and J gave up 3 bases; unmatched junction bases: 6. The CDR3 is 17 amino acids. Per the germline V gene, CDR1 is SGHTA and CDR2 is FQGNSA. CDR3 DNA: TGTGCCAGCAGCCAGTGGGGACTAGCGGGAGTCTACAATGAGCAGTTCTTC. It translates to CASSQWGLAGVYNEQFF.

This clonotype has ten or more counts. This sequence joins TRBV10-3 and TRBJ2-3; 7 bases match TRBD1. The CDR3 covers 13 residues. Germline trimming cut 8 bases from V and 0 bases from J; bases unmatched to any gene: 2. Per germline, CDR1 ENHRY and CDR2 SYGVKD. DNA of the CDR3: TGTGCCATCGGGACAGTTAGCACAGATACGCAGTATTTT. Its translation is CAIGTVSTDTQYF.

This clonotype has a count of ten or more. The chain has TRBV28 and TRBJ2-7, with 9 bases identical to TRBD2. The ends lost 1 base at V and 5 bases at J; junction bases unmatched: 6. CDR1 is MDHEN and CDR2 is SYDVKM in the germline V gene. The CDR3 runs 15 residues. The DNA of the CDR3 is TGTGCCAGCAGTTTATTCAGGGGACTAGCCCACGAGCAGTACTTC. This sequence encodes CASSLFRGLAHEQYF.

The chain uses TRBV5-4 and TRBJ2-1, with 10 bases matching TRBD2. The V and J ends lost 0 bases and 9 bases, in that order; junction bases with no gene match: 6. The length of the CDR3 is 15 residues. CDR1 SGHNT and CDR2 YYREEE come from the germline V gene (reference sequence). The CDR3: CASSLAASGSFEQFF. Written as DNA, the CDR3 is TGTGCCAGCAGCTTGGCGGCTAGCGGGAGTTTTGAGCAGTTCTTC.

This chain connects TRBV27 to TRBJ2-1, with TRBD2 matching 15 bases. Germline lookup yields CDR1 MNHEY and CDR2 SMNVEV (reference sequence). V was clipped by 7 bases and J by 2 bases; unmatched bases: 6. This CDR3 has 17 amino acids. The CDR3 protein is CASTGLAGGGTYNEQFF. The DNA of the CDR3 is TGTGCCAGCACTGGACTAGCGGGAGGGGGAACCTACAATGAGCAGTTCTTC.

This clonotype was seen at least ten times. The chain combines TRBV3-1 with TRBJ1-3; D gene ambiguous. CDR1 LGHDT and CDR2 YNNKEL come from the germline V gene (reference sequence). V was shortened by 0 bases and J by 2 bases, with 5 bases between the two germline ends. The CDR3 runs to 14 residues. Written as DNA, the CDR3 is TGTGCCAGCAGCCAAGATGGGACTGGAAACACCATATATTTT. Translating it yields CASSQDGTGNTIYF. The full variable domain, in which reference TRBV3-1 and TRBJ1-3 provide the parts outside the CDR3, is DTAVSQTPKYLVTQMGNDKSIKCEQNLGHDTMYWYKQDSKKFLKIMFSYNNKELIINETVPNRFSPKSPDKAHLNLHINSLELGDSAVYFCASSQDGTGNTIYFGEGSWLTVV.

This clonotype has at least ten counts. The CDR3 DNA is TGTGCCAGCAGCCCAACATCGGGAGGCGCCGCATCGGGCACTGAAGCTTTCTTT. Residues: CASSPTSGGAASGTEAFF. V is TRBV13 and J is TRBJ1-1; unclear D gene. CDR3 length: 18 residues. Germline CDR1 PRHDT, CDR2 FYEKMQ (reference sequence). V was pared by 5 bases and J by 4 bases, with 26 bases between.

This clonotype showed up just a few times. V is TRBV7-2 and J is TRBJ2-2; 9 bases fit TRBD1. This CDR3 contains 16 residues. Trimming cost V 6 bases and J 4 bases; bases outside gene matches: 9. The germline gives CDR1 SGHTA, CDR2 FQGNSA. CDR3 coding DNA: TGTGCCAGCAGTCCCTTTATGGGACAGGGCACCGGGGAGCTGTTTTTT. This encodes CASSPFMGQGTGELFF.

This clonotype has just a few counts. This sequence joins TRBV20-1 and TRBJ2-3; D is undetermined. Germline lookup yields CDR1 DFQATT and CDR2 SNEGSKA (reference sequence). V dropped 3 bases and J dropped 1 base, with 17 bases sitting between them. This CDR3 spans 16 amino acids. The CDR3 loop is CSASSRSYRGTDTQYF. The CDR3 DNA sequence: TGCAGTGCTAGTAGCCGGAGTTACCGGGGCACAGATACGCAGTATTTT.

The chain is built from TRBV6-2 or TRBV6-3 and TRBJ2-5; no clear D gene. Trimming left V 5 bases short and J 2 bases short, with 12 bases between. CDR3 size: 14 residues. The germline CDR1 and CDR2 sequences are MNHEY and SVGEGT. DNA of the CDR3: TGTGCCAGCAGTAAAACAGCGAGTCAAGAGACCCAGTACTTC. This translates into CASSKTASQETQYF.

Only a few counts were recorded for this clonotype. J is TRBJ1-5 and V is TRBV11-2; the D gene is possibly TRBD1 (6 bases). The CDR3 is 17 residues long. V was shortened by 1 base and J by 3 bases, with 16 bases between the two germline ends. Germline V gene lookup returns CDR1 SGHAT and CDR2 FQNNGV. CDR3 nucleotides: TGTGCCAGCAGCTTAGGGACAGCGGGAGATGTCAATCAGCCCCAGCATTTT. This translates into CASSLGTAGDVNQPQHF.

Only a few counts were recorded for this clonotype. V usage is TRBV5-1 and J usage is TRBJ2-7; 10 nucleotides match TRBD2. Germline trimming cut 4 bases from V and 2 bases from J; bases unmatched to any gene: 18. The CDR3 is 19 residues long. Per the germline V gene, CDR1 is SGHRS and CDR2 is YFSETQ. The CDR3 DNA reads as TGCGCCAGCAGCACAGGACCTAGCGGGAGTTGGACAAGTCCCTACGAGCAGTACTTC. The encoded protein is CASSTGPSGSWTSPYEQYF.

This clonotype turned up a few times. The V and J genes are TRBV6-1 and TRBJ2-1; possibly TRBD2 for D (6 bases). In germline, CDR1 is MNHNS, CDR2 SASEGT. There are 16 residues in the CDR3. The V end was cut by 1 base, the J end by 4 bases, with 14 bases between. The CDR3 coding sequence is TGTGCCAGCAGTGAAGTCGGGGACTTAATTTACAATGAGCAGTTCTTC. Translating it yields CASSEVGDLIYNEQFF.

This clonotype was seen only a few times. This chain links TRBV29-1 with TRBJ2-5; 11 bases map to TRBD2. The CDR3 length is 14 residues. In germline, CDR1 is SQVTM, CDR2 ANQGSEA. With V trimmed by 5 bases and J by 5 bases, 7 bases remained unmatched. The CDR3 nucleotides are TGCAGCGTTAAGACTAGCGGGACGGGGGAGACCCAGTACTTC. Amino acids: CSVKTSGTGETQYF.

V usage is TRBV15 and J usage is TRBJ2-2, with D unclear. Trimming left V 0 bases short and J 1 base short, with 9 bases between. The CDR3 has 16 amino acids. Germline V gives CDR1 LNHNV, CDR2 YYDKDF (reference sequence). CDR3 sequence reads: CATSREGRLNTGELFF. The DNA of the CDR3 is TGTGCCACCAGCAGAGAAGGACGGTTGAACACCGGGGAGCTGTTTTTT.